This is a list of T cell receptor beta chains from one sample in a study of radiotherapy plus CTLA-4 blockade in lung cancer. Assay: immunoSEQ multiplex PCR; the TCRdb copy retains only in-frame clones and omits some. The sample has about 31,000 clones, approximately 80% seen once. Sequencing used peripheral blood, obtained from a patient treated with radiotherapy plus ipilimumab. These receptors all come from a human donor with non-small cell lung cancer who had stable disease on radiotherapy plus ipilimumab. CDR3s include the opening cysteine and the closing phenylalanine or tryptophan. The D gene is left open where the match is weak. Expanded clones get a size class; other rows say once, few or many, or leave the size out.

.,TRBJ1-6,.,TRBV27,CATLHEGRSPLHF,TGTGCCACCCTGCATGAGGGTCGGTCACCCCTCCACTTT
.,TRBJ2-2,.,TRBV5-1,CASSAQGTGELFF,TGCGCCAGCAGCGCCCAGGGAACCGGGGAGCTGTTTTTT
.,TRBJ2-4,.,TRBV6-1,CASSDGGAKNIQYF,TGTGCCAGCAGTGACGGAGGCGCCAAAAACATTCAGTACTTC
.,TRBJ2-2,TRBD2,TRBV5-1,CASSLRTSGTTGELFF,TGCGCCAGCAGCCTAAGGACTAGCGGTACCACCGGGGAGCTGTTTTTT
.,TRBJ1-1,.,TRBV28,CASSLPGTLNTEAFF,TGTGCCAGCAGTCTCCCTGGGACATTGAACACTGAAGCTTTCTTT
once,TRBJ2-5,.,TRBV29-1,CSVGLAETQYF,TGCAGCGTTGGGCTAGCAGAGACCCAGTACTTC
.,TRBJ2-1,.,TRBV7-9,CASSLGRVSYNEQFF,TGTGCCAGCAGCTTAGGCAGGGTTTCCTACAATGAGCAGTTCTTC
.,TRBJ2-1,TRBD2,TRBV5-1,CASSHGLAGDDEQFF,TGCGCCAGCAGCCACGGACTAGCGGGGGACGATGAGCAGTTCTTC
few,TRBJ2-2,.,TRBV25-1,CASSDQEQDAGELFF,TGTGCCAGCAGTGACCAGGAGCAGGACGCCGGGGAGCTGTTTTTT
.,TRBJ1-5,TRBD1,TRBV27,CASRVQGLHNQPQHF,TGTGCCAGCAGGGTACAGGGGTTGCATAATCAGCCCCAGCATTTT
.,TRBJ2-1,TRBD1,TRBV9,CASSGDRDALNEQFF,TGTGCCAGCAGCGGGGACAGGGATGCATTAAATGAGCAGTTCTTC
.,TRBJ2-7,TRBD1,TRBV5-1,CASSSSLGTGAYEQYF,TGCGCCAGCAGCTCTAGCCTTGGGACAGGTGCGTACGAGCAGTACTTC
.,TRBJ1-2,.,TRBV7-8,CASSLKGNGYTF,TGTGCCAGCAGCTTGAAGGGAAATGGCTACACCTTC
.,TRBJ1-6,.,TRBV4-3,CASSQEDIYNSPLHF,TGCGCCAGCAGCCAAGAGGACATTTATAATTCACCCCTCCACTTC
.,TRBJ1-1,.,TRBV7-2,CASSLVWGGTEAFF,TGTGCCAGCAGCTTAGTTTGGGGGGGCACTGAAGCTTTCTTT
.,TRBJ1-1,TRBD1,TRBV2,CASKSDRYTEAFF,TGTGCCAGCAAATCGGACAGGTACACTGAAGCTTTCTTT
.,TRBJ2-7,TRBD1,TRBV5-1,CASSFRTGYYEQYF,TGCGCCAGCAGCTTCAGGACAGGATACTACGAGCAGTACTTC
once,TRBJ2-1,TRBD1,TRBV5-4,CASTHPGTGRSNEQFF,TGTGCCAGCACCCATCCGGGGACAGGGAGGAGCAATGAGCAGTTCTTC
.,TRBJ2-3,TRBD2,TRBV4-1,CASSYLGLAGGRSTDTQYF,TGCGCCAGCAGCTACTTAGGACTAGCGGGGGGGCGAAGCACAGATACGCAGTATTTT
.,TRBJ2-5,.,TRBV27,CASKLTETQYF,TGTGCCAGCAAACTTACAGAGACCCAGTACTTC
few,TRBJ1-1,TRBD1,TRBV7-3,CASSSGGRTEAFF,TGTGCCAGCAGCTCAGGGGGACGCACTGAAGCTTTCTTT
.,TRBJ1-2,.,TRBV5-5,CASSLVINPEAVTF,TGTGCCAGCAGCTTGGTTATAAATCCTGAGGCAGTCACCTTC
few,TRBJ2-3,.,TRBV5-4,CASQWAGGRADTQYF,TGTGCCAGCCAATGGGCAGGGGGGCGGGCAGATACGCAGTATTTT
.,TRBJ2-3,.,TRBV19,CASTMGGAVDTQYF,TGTGCCAGTACCATGGGGGGGGCCGTAGATACGCAGTATTTT
.,TRBJ1-5,.,TRBV4-1,CASSQGGSLSNQPQHF,TGCGCCAGCAGCCAAGGTGGAAGTCTTAGCAATCAGCCCCAGCATTTT
once,TRBJ1-1,.,TRBV19,CASSNRPTSTEAFF,TGTGCCAGTAGTAACCGCCCGACAAGTACTGAAGCTTTCTTT
few,TRBJ1-1,.,TRBV7-2,CASSAWGGPEAFF,TGTGCCAGCAGCGCCTGGGGGGGACCTGAAGCTTTCTTT
few,TRBJ1-3,.,TRBV19,CASTQGWNTIYF,TGTGCCAGTACTCAGGGTTGGAACACCATATATTTT
.,TRBJ1-2,.,TRBV28,CASSLGLGYTF,TGTGCCAGCAGTTTGGGGCTTGGCTACACCTTC
.,TRBJ2-3,.,TRBV9,CASRPTGQGGPDTQYF,TGTGCCAGCAGGCCCACCGGACAGGGAGGGCCAGATACGCAGTATTTT
.,TRBJ1-1,.,TRBV7-6,CASKGNTEAFF,TGTGCCAGCAAGGGGAACACTGAAGCTTTCTTT
.,TRBJ1-1,.,TRBV27,CASGGGEAFF,TGTGCCAGTGGGGGAGGGGAAGCTTTCTTT